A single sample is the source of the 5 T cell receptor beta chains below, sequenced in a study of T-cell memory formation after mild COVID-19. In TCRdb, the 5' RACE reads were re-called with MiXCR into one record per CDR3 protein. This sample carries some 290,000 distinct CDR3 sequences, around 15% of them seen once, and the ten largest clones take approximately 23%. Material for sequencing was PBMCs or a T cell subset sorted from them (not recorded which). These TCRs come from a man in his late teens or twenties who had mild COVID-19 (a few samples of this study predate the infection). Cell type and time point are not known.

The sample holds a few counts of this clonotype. The chain's CDR3 is CASSQSPTGGINEQFF. The CDR3 DNA reads TGTGCCAGCAGCCAAAGCCCCACGGGGGGTATCAATGAGCAGTTCTTC. The chain has TRBV7-6 and TRBJ2-1, with 7 bases that match TRBD2. From germline, CDR1 is SGHVS and CDR2 FNYEAQ. V was clipped by 5 bases and J by 6 bases; unmatched bases: 13. This CDR3 contains 16 residues. Full variable domain (outside the CDR3, taken from reference TRBV7-6 and TRBJ2-1): GAGVSQSPRYKVTKRGQDVALRCDPISGHVSLYWYRQALGQGPEFLTYFNYEAQQDKSGLPNDRFSAERPEGSISTLTIQRTEQRDSAMYRCASSQSPTGGINEQFFGPGTRLTVL.

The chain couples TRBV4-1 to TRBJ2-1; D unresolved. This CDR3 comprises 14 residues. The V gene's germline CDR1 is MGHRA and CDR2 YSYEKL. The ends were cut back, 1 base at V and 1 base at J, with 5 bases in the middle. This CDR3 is CASSQAGSYNEQFF. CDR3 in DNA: TGCGCCAGCAGCCAAGCCGGGTCCTACAATGAGCAGTTCTTC.

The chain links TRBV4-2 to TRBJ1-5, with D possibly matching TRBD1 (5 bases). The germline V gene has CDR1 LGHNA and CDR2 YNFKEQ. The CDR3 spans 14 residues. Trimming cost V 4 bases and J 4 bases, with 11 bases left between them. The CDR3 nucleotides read TGTGCCAGCAGCCCCCACAAGGGGAATCAGCCCCAGCATTTT. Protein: CASSPHKGNQPQHF.

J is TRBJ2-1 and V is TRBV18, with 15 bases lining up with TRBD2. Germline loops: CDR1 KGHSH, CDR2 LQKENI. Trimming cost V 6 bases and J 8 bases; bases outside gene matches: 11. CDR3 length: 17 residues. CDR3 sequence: CASSPRTSGGAEDEQFF. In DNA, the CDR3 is TGTGCCAGCTCTCCTAGGACTAGCGGGGGGGCAGAAGATGAGCAGTTCTTC.

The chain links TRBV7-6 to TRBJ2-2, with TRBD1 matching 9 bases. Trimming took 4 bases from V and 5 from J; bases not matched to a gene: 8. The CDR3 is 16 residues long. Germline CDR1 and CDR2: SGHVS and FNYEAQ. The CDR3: CASSSGQGLRTGELFF. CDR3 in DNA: TGTGCCAGCAGCTCCGGACAGGGGTTGAGGACCGGGGAGCTGTTTTTT.